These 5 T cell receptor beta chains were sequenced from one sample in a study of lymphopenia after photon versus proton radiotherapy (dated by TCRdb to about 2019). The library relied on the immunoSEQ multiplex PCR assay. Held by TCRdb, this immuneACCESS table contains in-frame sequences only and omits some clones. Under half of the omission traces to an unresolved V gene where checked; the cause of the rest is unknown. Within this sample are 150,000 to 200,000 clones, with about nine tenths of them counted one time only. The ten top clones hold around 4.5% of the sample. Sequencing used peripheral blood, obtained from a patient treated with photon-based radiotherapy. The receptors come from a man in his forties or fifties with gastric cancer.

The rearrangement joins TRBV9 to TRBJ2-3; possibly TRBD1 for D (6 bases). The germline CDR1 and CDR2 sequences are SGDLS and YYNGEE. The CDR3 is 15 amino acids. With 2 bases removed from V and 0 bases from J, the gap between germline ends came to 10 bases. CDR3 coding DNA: TGTGCCAGCAGCGTTGGGGGCTTTAGCACAGATACGCAGTATTTT. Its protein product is CASSVGGFSTDTQYF.

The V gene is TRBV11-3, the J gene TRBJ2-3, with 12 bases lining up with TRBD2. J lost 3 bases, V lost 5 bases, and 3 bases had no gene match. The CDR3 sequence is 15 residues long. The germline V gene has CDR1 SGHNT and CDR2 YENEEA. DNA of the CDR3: TGTGCCAGCAGCCCGGGGACTAGCGGGACAGATACGCAGTATTTT. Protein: CASSPGTSGTDTQYF.

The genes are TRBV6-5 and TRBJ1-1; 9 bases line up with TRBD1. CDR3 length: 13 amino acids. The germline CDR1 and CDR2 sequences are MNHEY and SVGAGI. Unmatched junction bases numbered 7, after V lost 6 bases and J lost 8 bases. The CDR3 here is CASSPNRGREAFF. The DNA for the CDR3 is TGTGCCAGCAGCCCTAACAGGGGGCGGGAAGCTTTCTTT.

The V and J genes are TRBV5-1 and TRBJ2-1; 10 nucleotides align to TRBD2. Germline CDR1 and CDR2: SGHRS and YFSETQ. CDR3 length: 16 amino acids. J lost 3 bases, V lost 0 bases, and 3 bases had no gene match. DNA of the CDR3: TGCGCCAGCAGCTTGGTCGCTAGCGGGGGCTACAATGAGCAGTTCTTC. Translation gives CASSLVASGGYNEQFF.

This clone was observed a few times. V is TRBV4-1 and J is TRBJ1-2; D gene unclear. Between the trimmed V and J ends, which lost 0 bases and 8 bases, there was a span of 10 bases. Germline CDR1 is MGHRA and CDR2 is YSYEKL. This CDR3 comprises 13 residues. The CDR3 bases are TGCGCCAGCAGCCAAGATTTACGACGCGGCTACACCTTC. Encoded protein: CASSQDLRRGYTF.